Listed here are 10 T cell receptor beta chains from one sample, sequenced in a study of blood T cells in healthy people across ages. Primed by a sample-barcoded 5' primer and a J-beta primer mix, a second PCR proceeded for about 7 to 11 cycles. Via MiXCR, TCRdb re-called the 5' RACE reads, giving one row per CDR3 protein. This sample has around 1.5 million distinct CDR3 sequences; 55% to 75% occur once, and the top ten carry 6.5% to 8.5%. Sequenced sample: blood. Receptors were obtained from a man aged 18-30 years in good health.

This clonotype was seen just once. The chain recombines TRBV20-1 with TRBJ2-3, with TRBD2 matching 8 bases. With 0 bases clipped from V and 2 bases from J, the junction kept 7 bases outside the gene matches. The V gene's germline CDR1 is DFQATT and CDR2 SNEGSKA (reference sequence). The CDR3 covers 16 residues. As DNA, the CDR3 is TGCAGTGCTAGAGATCGGCGGGGGGCTCTCACAGATACGCAGTATTTT. This translates into CSARDRRGALTDTQYF.

The J gene is TRBJ2-3, the V gene TRBV7-2; D is undetermined. The germline CDR1 and CDR2 sequences are SGHTA and FQGNSA. Trimming took off 6 bases at V and 6 bases at J, with 10 bases between the two ends. This CDR3 has 12 residues. The CDR3 sequence: CASRLMTDTQYF. The CDR3 bases are TGTGCCAGCAGACTTATGACCGATACGCAGTATTTT. The full variable domain, with the rest looked up from reference TRBV7-2 and TRBJ2-3, is GAGVSQSPSNKVTEKGKDVELRCDPISGHTALYWYRQSLGQGLEFLIYFQGNSAPDKSGLPSDRFSAERTGGSVSTLTIQRTQQEDSAVYLCASRLMTDTQYFGPGTRLTVL.

This clonotype was seen more than once but under ten times. This rearrangement joins TRBV4-3 to TRBJ2-2; the D is unclear. The length of the CDR3 is 14 residues. The germline V and J ends were trimmed by 1 base and 5 bases, with 8 bases remaining between them. Per germline, CDR1 LGHNA and CDR2 YSLEER. The CDR3 protein is CASSQGVRTGELFF. The DNA of the CDR3 is TGCGCCAGCAGCCAAGGGGTCCGGACCGGGGAGCTGTTTTTT.

V gene TRBV29-1 combines with J gene TRBJ2-1; possible D gene TRBD2, 5 bases. Per the germline V gene, CDR1 is SQVTM and CDR2 is ANQGSEA. Deletions cut 2 bases from V and 5 bases from J, with 7 bases between. The CDR3 sequence is 12 residues long. CDR3 sequence: CSVERLNNEQFF. CDR3 bases: TGCAGCGTTGAAAGACTAAACAATGAGCAGTTCTTC.

The V call is TRBV4-1, the J call TRBJ1-1; the D gene is possibly TRBD1 (5 bases). CDR3 length equals 15 residues. Per germline, CDR1 MGHRA and CDR2 YSYEKL. V dropped 0 bases and J dropped 8 bases, with 16 bases sitting between them. CDR3 DNA sequence: TGCGCCAGCAGCCAAGAGAGGGGCAGGGTGAAGGAAGCTTTCTTT. This encodes CASSQERGRVKEAFF.

V usage is TRBV6-5 and J usage is TRBJ2-2; 8 bases are shared with TRBD1. In germline, CDR1 is MNHEY, CDR2 SVGAGI. Germline trimming cut 0 bases from V and 5 bases from J; bases unmatched to any gene: 8. The CDR3 has 17 residues. The DNA for the CDR3 is TGTGCCAGCAGTTACTCGATTTCCAGGGGGCTGACCGGGGAGCTGTTTTTT. Its protein is CASSYSISRGLTGELFF.

V is TRBV28 and J is TRBJ1-4; 10 bases agree with TRBD1. Germline V CDR1 and CDR2: MDHEN, SYDVKM. CDR3 length: 14 residues. Trimming cost V 9 bases and J 4 bases; bases outside gene matches: 5. The CDR3 sequence: CASRDRGGNEKLFF. The CDR3 region has the DNA TGTGCCAGTCGGGACAGGGGAGGTAATGAAAAACTGTTTTTT.

The V and J genes are TRBV10-3 and TRBJ2-1; 14 positions match TRBD2. The CDR3 is 16 amino acids. CDR1 is ENHRY, CDR2 SYGVKD, per germline. V was clipped by 2 bases and J by 7 bases; unmatched bases: 4. As DNA, the CDR3 is TGTGCCATCAGTGAGCCAGGGACTAGCGGGGGAAATGAGCAGTTCTTC. It translates to CAISEPGTSGGNEQFF.

This clonotype turned up a few times. The chain is built from TRBV7-2 and TRBJ2-7; D is unresolved. The length of the CDR3 is 13 residues. Trimming removed 3 bases from V and 6 bases from J, with 12 bases in between. Germline lookup yields CDR1 SGHTA and CDR2 FQGNSA. The CDR3 sequence: CASSFVPNSEQYF. The CDR3 bases are TGTGCCAGCAGCTTTGTCCCGAACTCCGAGCAGTACTTC. The whole variable domain, filled in from reference TRBV7-2 and TRBJ2-7, reads GAGVSQSPSNKVTEKGKDVELRCDPISGHTALYWYRQSLGQGLEFLIYFQGNSAPDKSGLPSDRFSAERTGGSVSTLTIQRTQQEDSAVYLCASSFVPNSEQYFGPGTRLTVT.

This clonotype came up a few times. The chain joins TRBV20-1 to TRBJ1-6; 11 positions match TRBD1. The CDR3 sequence is 15 residues long. V was pared by 2 bases and J by 10 bases, with 7 bases of the junction left unmatched. The germline V gene has CDR1 DFQATT and CDR2 SNEGSKA (reference sequence). The CDR3 bases are TGCAGTGCTAGATCGGACAGGGGGCAGTGGTCACCCCTCCACTTT. It encodes CSARSDRGQWSPLHF.